The 15 T cell receptor beta chains below all came from one sample that was sequenced in a study of blood T cells in healthy people across ages. Together with a sample-barcoded 5' primer, a J-beta primer mix was included in a second PCR lasting about 6 to 11 cycles. MiXCR, run by TCRdb on the 5' RACE reads, gives a single entry per CDR3 protein. This table holds about 730,000 distinct CDR3 sequences, roughly 41% found once. Sequences were obtained from blood. Source of these receptors: a woman aged 55-69 years in good health.

The gene calls are TRBV29-1 and TRBJ1-2; 8 nucleotides match TRBD1. V lost 1 base to trimming and J lost 7 bases; unmatched junction nucleotides: 8. The CDR3 has 14 amino acids. The germline V gene encodes CDR1 SQVTM and CDR2 ANQGSEA. The CDR3 DNA reads TGCAGCGTTGAAGTTCAGGGGGCGTTGGTTGGCTACACCTTC. Translation: CSVEVQGALVGYTF.

In its sample, this clonotype was seen once. CDR3 nucleotide sequence: TGCAGCGTTGGGGTCGGCGGTAATGAGCAGTTCTTC. Translating it yields CSVGVGGNEQFF. The chain has TRBV29-1 and TRBJ2-1; D gene uncertain. The CDR3 has 12 amino acids. V shed 4 bases and J shed 7 bases, with 11 bases lying between them. Germline-derived CDR1 and CDR2 are SQVTM and ANQGSEA.

The chain carries TRBV4-2 and TRBJ1-5, with D perhaps matching TRBD1 (6 bases). The CDR3 is 15 residues long. Germline V lookup: CDR1 LGHNA, CDR2 YNFKEQ. Between the trimmed V and J ends, which lost 0 bases and 7 bases, there was a span of 13 bases. The DNA of the CDR3 is TGTGCCAGCAGCCAAGAGGGGGGGAGGGGGCAGCCCCAGCATTTT. Its protein is CASSQEGGRGQPQHF.

The chain employs TRBV9 and TRBJ2-7, with a tentative D call TRBD2 (6 bases). Germline-derived CDR1 and CDR2 are SGDLS and YYNGEE. Trimming cost V 3 bases and J 1 base, with 14 bases left between them. CDR3 length: 15 amino acids. The CDR3 sequence is CASSADPSESYEQYF. The CDR3 coding sequence is TGTGCCAGCAGCGCAGATCCTAGCGAGTCCTACGAGCAGTACTTC. The complete variable domain, with remaining parts taken from reference TRBV9 and TRBJ2-7, reads DSGVTQTPKHLITATGQRVTLRCSPRSGDLSVYWYQQSLDQGLQFLIQYYNGEERAKGNILERFSAQQFPDLHSELNLSSLELGDSALYFCASSADPSESYEQYFGPGTRLTVT.

This clonotype was found once. Germline is not matched at one junction end, which may reflect a read error. V and J are TRBV7-2 and TRBJ2-3; 9 nucleotides line up with TRBD1. The CDR3 covers 14 residues. Germline loops: CDR1 SGHTA, CDR2 FQGNSA. The DNA of the CDR3 is TGTGCCAGCAGCCCCGGGACAGGGTGGAATACGAAGTATTTT. This gives the protein CASSPGTGWNTKYF.

This clonotype was counted between two and nine times. The chain carries TRBV5-1 and TRBJ2-3, with 15 bases lining up with TRBD2. The CDR3 has 17 amino acids. Per germline, CDR1 SGHRS and CDR2 YFSETQ. J lost 6 bases, V lost 4 bases, and 9 bases had no gene match. The CDR3 DNA sequence: TGCGCCAGCAGCCCCTGGACTAGCGGGGGGGTTCAGGATACGCAGTATTTT. This sequence encodes CASSPWTSGGVQDTQYF.

This clonotype appeared a single time. The chain is built from TRBV6-2 or TRBV6-3 and TRBJ2-1; weak D call: TRBD1 (6 bases). The V gene's germline CDR1 is MNHEY and CDR2 SVGEGT. The CDR3 has 13 amino acids. V shed 3 bases and J shed 9 bases, with 12 bases lying between them. The CDR3 is CASSYYRASEQFF. The CDR3 DNA is TGTGCCAGCAGTTATTACAGGGCCAGTGAGCAGTTCTTC.

This clonotype came up a few times. The J gene is TRBJ1-2, the V gene TRBV20-1, with D perhaps TRBD1 (5 bases). The CDR3 sequence is 13 residues long. Trimming cost V 2 bases and J 5 bases, with 12 bases left between them. CDR1 and CDR2 from the germline V gene are DFQATT and SNEGSKA (reference sequence). CDR3 amino acids: CSARRRDYYGYTF. In DNA, the CDR3 is TGCAGTGCTAGACGCAGGGATTATTATGGCTACACCTTC.

Many counts were recorded for this clonotype. This chain joins TRBV12-3 or TRBV12-4 and TRBJ1-2, with a tentative D call TRBD1 (6 bases). The CDR3 is made up of 13 amino acids. Trimming pared 1 base from V and 9 bases from J, leaving 12 bases between. The CDR3 DNA reads as TGTGCCAGCAGTTTAGGGACAGAAGATAGCTACACCTTC. Translating it yields CASSLGTEDSYTF.

This clonotype is a singleton in its sample. CDR3 bases: TGTGCCAGCAGCCAAGTCAACCGAGATGAGCAGTTCTTC. This gives the protein CASSQVNRDEQFF. The chain couples TRBV3-1 to TRBJ2-1; D gene ambiguous. Trimming pared 1 base from V and 8 bases from J, leaving 9 bases between. Germline V CDR1 and CDR2: LGHDT, YNNKEL (reference sequence). This CDR3 is 13 amino acids long.

In its sample, this clonotype was seen a few times. The chain couples TRBV4-2 to TRBJ1-2, with TRBD1 matching 7 bases. CDR3 length: 15 amino acids. Unmatched junction bases numbered 5, after V lost 0 bases and J lost 4 bases. The germline V gene encodes CDR1 LGHNA and CDR2 YNFKEQ. CDR3 loop: CASSQDWAGGYGYTF. The CDR3 nucleotides read TGTGCCAGCAGCCAAGATTGGGCAGGGGGCTATGGCTACACCTTC.

As for this clonotype: A junction boundary mismatches the germline segment, possibly from a read error. The chain carries TRBV5-1 and TRBJ1-2; a weak D match, TRBD1 (5 bases). The CDR3 consists of 14 residues. The V gene's germline CDR1 is SGHRS and CDR2 YFSETQ. As DNA, the CDR3 is TGCGCCAGCGGCCTGGACACGTCTAACTATGGTTACACCTTC. As protein: CASGLDTSNYGYTF.

This clonotype was seen ten or more times. The rearrangement joins TRBV18 to TRBJ2-4, with a possible D match to TRBD2 (6 bases). Germline CDR1 KGHSH, CDR2 LQKENI. Trimming removed 6 bases at V and 5 bases at J, with 14 bases between. The CDR3 has 14 residues. Written as DNA, the CDR3 is TGTGCCAGCTCCCCGGGCCCTAGCGAAAACATTCAGTACTTC. This encodes CASSPGPSENIQYF.

The rearrangement joins TRBV5-1 to TRBJ1-6; the D gene is possibly TRBD1 (5 bases). V lost 0 bases and J 10 bases, leaving 11 bases between the germline ends. This CDR3 comprises 14 residues. Germline V gives CDR1 SGHRS, CDR2 YFSETQ. The CDR3 loop reads CASSLEGRGSPLHF. The CDR3 nucleotides are TGCGCCAGCAGCTTGGAGGGTCGGGGCTCACCCCTCCACTTT. Complete variable domain (other parts from reference TRBV5-1 and TRBJ1-6): KAGVTQTPRYLIKTRGQQVTLSCSPISGHRSVSWYQQTPGQGLQFLFEYFSETQRNKGNFPGRFSGRQFSNSRSEMNVSTLELGDSALYLCASSLEGRGSPLHFGNGTRLTVT.

The CDR3 DNA sequence: TGTGCCAGCAGCTTACAGGGACCCCAACAAGGGTCCCAGTACTTC. Encoded protein: CASSLQGPQQGSQYF. The J gene is TRBJ2-5, the V gene TRBV7-9; TRBD1 or TRBD2 may be the D gene (5 bases each). This CDR3 spans 15 amino acids. Germline V gene data show CDR1 as SEHNR and CDR2 as FQNEAQ (reference sequence). Deletions cut 2 bases from V and 9 bases from J, with 19 bases between.